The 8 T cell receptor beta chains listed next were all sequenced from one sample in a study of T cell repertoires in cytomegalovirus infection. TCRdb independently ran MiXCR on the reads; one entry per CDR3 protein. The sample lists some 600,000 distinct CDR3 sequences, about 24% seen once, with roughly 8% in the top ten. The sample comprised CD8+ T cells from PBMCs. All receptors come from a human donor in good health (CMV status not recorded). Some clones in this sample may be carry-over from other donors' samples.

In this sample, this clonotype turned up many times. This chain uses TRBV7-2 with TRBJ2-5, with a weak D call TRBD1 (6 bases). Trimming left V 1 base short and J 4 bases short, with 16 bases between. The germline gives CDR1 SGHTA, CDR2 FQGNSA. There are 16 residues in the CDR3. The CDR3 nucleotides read TGTGCCAGCAGCTTAGGCTTCCGGGACATGGGAGAGACCCAGTACTTC. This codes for CASSLGFRDMGETQYF. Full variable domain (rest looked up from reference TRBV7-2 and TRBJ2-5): GAGVSQSPSNKVTEKGKDVELRCDPISGHTALYWYRQSLGQGLEFLIYFQGNSAPDKSGLPSDRFSAERTGGSVSTLTIQRTQQEDSAVYLCASSLGFRDMGETQYFGPGTRLLVL.

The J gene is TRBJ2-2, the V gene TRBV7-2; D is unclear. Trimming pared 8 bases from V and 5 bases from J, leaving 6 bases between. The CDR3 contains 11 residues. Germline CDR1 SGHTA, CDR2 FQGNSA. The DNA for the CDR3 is TGTGCCAGCGGCGTGACCGGGGAGCTGTTTTTT. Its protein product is CASGVTGELFF.

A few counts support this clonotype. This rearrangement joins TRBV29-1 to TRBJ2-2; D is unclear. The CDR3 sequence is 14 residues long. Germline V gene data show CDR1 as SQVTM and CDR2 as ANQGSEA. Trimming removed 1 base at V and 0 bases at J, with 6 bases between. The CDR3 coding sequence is TGCAGCGTTGAAGGCAGTACGAACACCGGGGAGCTGTTTTTT. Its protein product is CSVEGSTNTGELFF.

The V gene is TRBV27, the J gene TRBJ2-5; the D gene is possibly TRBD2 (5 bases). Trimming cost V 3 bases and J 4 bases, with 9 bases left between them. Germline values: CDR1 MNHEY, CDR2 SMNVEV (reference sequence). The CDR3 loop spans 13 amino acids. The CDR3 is CASSFGLGETQYF. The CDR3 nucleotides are TGTGCCAGCAGTTTCGGACTGGGAGAGACCCAGTACTTC.

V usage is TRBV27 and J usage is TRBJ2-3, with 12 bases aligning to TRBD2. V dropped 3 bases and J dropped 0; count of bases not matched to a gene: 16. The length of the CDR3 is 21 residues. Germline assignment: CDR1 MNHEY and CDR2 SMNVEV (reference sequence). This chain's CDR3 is CASSFVAPGLAGLTSTDTQYF. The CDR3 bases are TGTGCCAGCAGTTTTGTGGCCCCGGGACTAGCGGGTCTTACTAGCACAGATACGCAGTATTTT.

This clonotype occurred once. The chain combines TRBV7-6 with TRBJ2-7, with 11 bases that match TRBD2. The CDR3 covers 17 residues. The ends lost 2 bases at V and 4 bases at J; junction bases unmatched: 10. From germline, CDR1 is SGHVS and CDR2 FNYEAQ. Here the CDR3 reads CASSLTLTSGGIYEQYV. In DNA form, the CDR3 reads TGTGCCAGCAGCTTAACGTTAACTAGCGGGGGCATATACGAGCAGTACGTC.

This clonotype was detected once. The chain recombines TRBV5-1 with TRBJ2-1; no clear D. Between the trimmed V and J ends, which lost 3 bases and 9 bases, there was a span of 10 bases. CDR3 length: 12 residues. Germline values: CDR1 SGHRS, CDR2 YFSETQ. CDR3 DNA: TGCGCCAGCAGCTACTGGAATTTTGAGCAGTTCTTC. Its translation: CASSYWNFEQFF.

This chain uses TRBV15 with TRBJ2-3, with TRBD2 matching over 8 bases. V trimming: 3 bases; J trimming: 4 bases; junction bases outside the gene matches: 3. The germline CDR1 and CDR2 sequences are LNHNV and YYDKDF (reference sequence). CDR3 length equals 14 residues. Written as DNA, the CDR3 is TGTGCCACCAGCAGGCCGGGACTAGCAGATACGCAGTATTTT. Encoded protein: CATSRPGLADTQYF. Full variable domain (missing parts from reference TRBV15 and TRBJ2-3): DAMVIQNPRYQVTQFGKPVTLSCSQTLNHNVMYWYQQKSSQAPKLLFHYYDKDFNNEADTPDNFQSRRPNTSFCFLDIRSPGLGDTAMYLCATSRPGLADTQYFGPGTRLTVL.